This T cell receptor (beta chain) was sequenced in a study of blood T cell repertoires in COVID-19. Study as a whole: T cells, B-cell-depleted T cells, or PBMCs supplied cDNA or gDNA.

Germline CDR1 is SEHNR and CDR2 is FQNEAQ (reference sequence). V gave up 3 bases and J gave up 2 bases, with 14 bases separating them. The CDR3 consists of 17 residues. Some clones are missing from TCRdb's copy, which holds only in-frame ones; the method was immunoSEQ multiplex PCR. Here the sample spans roughly 70,000 clones, approximately 90% being singletons. The chain uses TRBV7-9 and TRBJ2-6; D unclear. This sequence was found in a woman aged 55-69 years with active COVID-19. The sample taken for sequencing was peripheral blood. CDR3 in DNA: TGTGCCAGCAGCTTTCGAGGCTATCCCCCTGGGGCCAACGTCCTGACTTTC. Residues: CASSFRGYPPGANVLTF.